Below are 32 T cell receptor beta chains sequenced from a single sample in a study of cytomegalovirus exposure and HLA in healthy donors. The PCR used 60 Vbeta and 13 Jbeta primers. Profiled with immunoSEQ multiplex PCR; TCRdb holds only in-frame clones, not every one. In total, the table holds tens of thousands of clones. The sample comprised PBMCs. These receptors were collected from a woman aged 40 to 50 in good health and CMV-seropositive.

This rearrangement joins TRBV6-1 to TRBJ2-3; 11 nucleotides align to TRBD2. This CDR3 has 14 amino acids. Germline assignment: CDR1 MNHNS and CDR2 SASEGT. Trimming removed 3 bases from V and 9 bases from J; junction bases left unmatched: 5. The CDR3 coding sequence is TGTGCCAGCAGTGATAGCGGGAGGGCCTACACGCAGTATTTT. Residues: CASSDSGRAYTQYF.

The CDR3 region has the DNA TGCGCCAGCAGGTTTGGGACAGGGGAGTACTATGGCTACACCTTC. It encodes CASRFGTGEYYGYTF. This sequence joins TRBV5-1 and TRBJ1-2, with 10 nucleotides matching TRBD1. The germline V gene encodes CDR1 SGHRS and CDR2 YFSETQ. CDR3 size: 15 residues. Trimming cost V 5 bases and J 3 bases; bases outside gene matches: 7. Full variable domain (outside the CDR3, taken from reference TRBV5-1 and TRBJ1-2): KAGVTQTPRYLIKTRGQQVTLSCSPISGHRSVSWYQQTPGQGLQFLFEYFSETQRNKGNFPGRFSGRQFSNSRSEMNVSTLELGDSALYLCASRFGTGEYYGYTFGSGTRLTVV.

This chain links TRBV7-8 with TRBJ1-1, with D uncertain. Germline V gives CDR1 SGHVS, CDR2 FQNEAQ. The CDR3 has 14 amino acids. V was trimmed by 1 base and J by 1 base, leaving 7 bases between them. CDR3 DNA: TGTGCCAGCAGCTTAGAAGGAGCGAACACTGAAGCTTTCTTT. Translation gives CASSLEGANTEAFF. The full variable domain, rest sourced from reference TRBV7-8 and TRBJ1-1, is GAGVSQSPRYKVAKRGQDVALRCDPISGHVSLFWYQQALGQGPEFLTYFQNEAQLDKSGLPSDRFFAERPEGSVSTLKIQRTQQEDSAVYLCASSLEGANTEAFFGQGTRLTVV.

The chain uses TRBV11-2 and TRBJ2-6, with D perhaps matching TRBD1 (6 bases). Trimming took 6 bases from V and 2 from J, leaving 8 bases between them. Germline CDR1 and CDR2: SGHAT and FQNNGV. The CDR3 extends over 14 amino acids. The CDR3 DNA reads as TGTGCCAGCAGTCACAGGGCTGGGGCCAACGTCCTGACTTTC. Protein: CASSHRAGANVLTF.

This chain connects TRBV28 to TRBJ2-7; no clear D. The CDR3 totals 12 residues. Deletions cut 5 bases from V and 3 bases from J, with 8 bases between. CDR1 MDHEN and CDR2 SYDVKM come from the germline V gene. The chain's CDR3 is CASSGTGYEQYF. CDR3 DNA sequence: TGTGCCAGCAGTGGTACGGGCTACGAGCAGTACTTC.

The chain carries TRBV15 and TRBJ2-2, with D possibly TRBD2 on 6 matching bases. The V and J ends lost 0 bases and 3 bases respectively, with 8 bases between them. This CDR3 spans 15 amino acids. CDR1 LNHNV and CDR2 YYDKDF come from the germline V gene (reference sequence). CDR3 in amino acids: CATSRDGSHTGELFF. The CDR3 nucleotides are TGTGCCACCAGCAGAGACGGGAGTCACACCGGGGAGCTGTTTTTT.

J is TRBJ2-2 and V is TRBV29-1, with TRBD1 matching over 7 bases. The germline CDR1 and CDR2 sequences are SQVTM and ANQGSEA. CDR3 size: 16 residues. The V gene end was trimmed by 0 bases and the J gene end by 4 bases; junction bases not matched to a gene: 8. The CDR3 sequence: CSVEDQVRGFTGELFF. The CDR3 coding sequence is TGCAGCGTTGAAGATCAGGTCAGGGGGTTCACCGGGGAGCTGTTTTTT.

This CDR3 is CASSKTGEDTEAFF. The DNA of the CDR3 is TGCGCCAGCAGCAAGACAGGGGAAGACACTGAAGCTTTCTTT. The gene calls are TRBV5-1 and TRBJ1-1, with 8 bases aligning to TRBD1. The CDR3 covers 14 residues. Germline trimming cut 4 bases from V and 3 bases from J; bases unmatched to any gene: 5. The germline gives CDR1 SGHRS, CDR2 YFSETQ.

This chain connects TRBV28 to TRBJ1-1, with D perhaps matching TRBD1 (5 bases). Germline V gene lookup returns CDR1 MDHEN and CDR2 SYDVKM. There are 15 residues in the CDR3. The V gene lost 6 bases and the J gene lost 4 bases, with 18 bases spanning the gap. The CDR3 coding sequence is TGTGCCAGCAGCAAAGACAGCGGGGCTGGCACTGAAGCTTTCTTT. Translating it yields CASSKDSGAGTEAFF.

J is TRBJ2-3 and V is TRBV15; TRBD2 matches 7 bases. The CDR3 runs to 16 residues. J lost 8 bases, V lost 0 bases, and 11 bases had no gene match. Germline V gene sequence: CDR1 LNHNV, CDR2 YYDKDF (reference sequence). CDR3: CATSRDPRDRGGTQYF. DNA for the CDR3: TGTGCCACCAGCAGAGATCCAAGGGATCGCGGGGGTACGCAGTATTTT. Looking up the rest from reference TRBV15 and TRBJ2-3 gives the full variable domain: DAMVIQNPRYQVTQFGKPVTLSCSQTLNHNVMYWYQQKSSQAPKLLFHYYDKDFNNEADTPDNFQSRRPNTSFCFLDIRSPGLGDTAMYLCATSRDPRDRGGTQYFGPGTRLTVL.

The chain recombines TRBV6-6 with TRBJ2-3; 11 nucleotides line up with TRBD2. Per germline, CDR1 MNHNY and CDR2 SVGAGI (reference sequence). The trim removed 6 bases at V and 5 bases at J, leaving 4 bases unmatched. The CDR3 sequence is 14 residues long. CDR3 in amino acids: CASSRGLAGDTQYF. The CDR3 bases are TGTGCCAGCAGCCGCGGACTAGCGGGAGATACGCAGTATTTT.

DNA for the CDR3: TGTGCCAGCAGCCCTTCGGGGTATTCGGTAGGCAATCAGCCCCAGCATTTT. Its translation is CASSPSGYSVGNQPQHF. The gene calls are TRBV28 and TRBJ1-5; D gene uncertain. Trimming left V 6 bases short and J 2 bases short, with 20 bases between. The CDR3 is made up of 17 amino acids. CDR1 is MDHEN, CDR2 SYDVKM, per germline.

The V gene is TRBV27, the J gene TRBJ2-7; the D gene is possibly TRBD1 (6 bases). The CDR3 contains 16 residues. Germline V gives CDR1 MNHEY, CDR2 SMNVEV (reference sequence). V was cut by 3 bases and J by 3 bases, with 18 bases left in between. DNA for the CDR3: TGTGCCAGCAGTTTGCAGACAGGCGGCATGAACTACGAGCAGTACTTC. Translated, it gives CASSLQTGGMNYEQYF.

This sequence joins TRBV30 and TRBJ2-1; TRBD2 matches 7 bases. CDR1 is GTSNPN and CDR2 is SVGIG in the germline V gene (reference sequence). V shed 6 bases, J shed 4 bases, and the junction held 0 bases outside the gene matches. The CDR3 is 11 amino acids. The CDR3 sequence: CACGGYNEQFF. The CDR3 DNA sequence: TGTGCCTGCGGGGGGTACAATGAGCAGTTCTTC.

In DNA form, the CDR3 reads TGTGCCATCAATTCCCCGGACTGGGATAGCACAGATACGCAGTATTTT. It codes for CAINSPDWDSTDTQYF. The chain recombines TRBV10-3 with TRBJ2-3; D possibly corresponds to TRBD2 (5 bases). The germline V gene has CDR1 ENHRY and CDR2 SYGVKD. Trimming pared 7 bases from V and 0 bases from J, leaving 17 bases between. CDR3 length equals 16 residues.

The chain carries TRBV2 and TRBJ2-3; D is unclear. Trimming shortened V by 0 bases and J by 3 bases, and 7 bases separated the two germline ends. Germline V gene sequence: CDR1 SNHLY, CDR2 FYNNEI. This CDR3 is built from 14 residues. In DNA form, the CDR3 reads TGTGCCAGCAGTGAAGCCCTTAGAACAGATACGCAGTATTTT. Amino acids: CASSEALRTDTQYF.

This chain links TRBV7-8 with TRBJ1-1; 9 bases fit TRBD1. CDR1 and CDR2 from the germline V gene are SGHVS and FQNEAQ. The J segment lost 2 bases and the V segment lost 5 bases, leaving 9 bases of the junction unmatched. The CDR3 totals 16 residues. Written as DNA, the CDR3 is TGTGCCAGCAGCCTAAGTATGACAGGGGGAAACACTGAAGCTTTCTTT. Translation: CASSLSMTGGNTEAFF. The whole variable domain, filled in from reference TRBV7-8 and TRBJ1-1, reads GAGVSQSPRYKVAKRGQDVALRCDPISGHVSLFWYQQALGQGPEFLTYFQNEAQLDKSGLPSDRFFAERPEGSVSTLKIQRTQQEDSAVYLCASSLSMTGGNTEAFFGQGTRLTVV.

The CDR3 region has the DNA TGTGCCAGCAAAGACAGGGGGCTTAACCAGCCCCAGCATTTT. Protein sequence: CASKDRGLNQPQHF. This chain joins TRBV27 and TRBJ1-5; TRBD1 agrees at 10 bases. Germline CDR1 and CDR2: MNHEY and SMNVEV (reference sequence). Losses at the gene ends were 7 bases for V and 7 bases for J; bases not matched to a gene: 7. The length of the CDR3 is 14 residues.

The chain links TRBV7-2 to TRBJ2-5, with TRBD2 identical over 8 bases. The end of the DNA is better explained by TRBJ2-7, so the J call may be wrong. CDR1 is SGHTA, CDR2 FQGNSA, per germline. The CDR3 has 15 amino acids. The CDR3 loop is CASSRGLARRGEQYF. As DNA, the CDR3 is TGTGCCAGCAGCCGCGGACTAGCAAGAAGGGGCGAGCAGTACTTC.

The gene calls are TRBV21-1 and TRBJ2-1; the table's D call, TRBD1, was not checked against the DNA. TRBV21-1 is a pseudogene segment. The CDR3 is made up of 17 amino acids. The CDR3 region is CASSTAGQGRGDTRQFF. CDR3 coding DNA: TGTGCCAGCAGCACGGCGGGACAGGGGCGGGGGGATACCCGGCAGTTCTTC.

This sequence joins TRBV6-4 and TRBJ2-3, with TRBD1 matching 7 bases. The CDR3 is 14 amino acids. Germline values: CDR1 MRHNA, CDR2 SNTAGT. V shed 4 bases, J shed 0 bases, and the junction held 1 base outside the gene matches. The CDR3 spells CASSGGGSTDTQYF. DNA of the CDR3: TGTGCCAGCAGTGGAGGGGGCAGCACAGATACGCAGTATTTT.

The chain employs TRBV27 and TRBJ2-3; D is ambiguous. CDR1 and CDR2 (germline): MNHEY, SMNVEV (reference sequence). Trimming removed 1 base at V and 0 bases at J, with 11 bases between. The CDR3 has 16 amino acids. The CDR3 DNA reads TGTGCCAGCAGTTTATACTCGTCCCGTAGCACAGATACGCAGTATTTT. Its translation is CASSLYSSRSTDTQYF.

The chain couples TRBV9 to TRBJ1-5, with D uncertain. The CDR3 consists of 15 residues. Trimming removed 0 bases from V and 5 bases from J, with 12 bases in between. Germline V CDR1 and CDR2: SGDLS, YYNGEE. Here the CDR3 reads CASSVGGGTHQPQHF. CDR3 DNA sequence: TGTGCCAGCAGCGTAGGAGGCGGAACCCATCAGCCCCAGCATTTT.

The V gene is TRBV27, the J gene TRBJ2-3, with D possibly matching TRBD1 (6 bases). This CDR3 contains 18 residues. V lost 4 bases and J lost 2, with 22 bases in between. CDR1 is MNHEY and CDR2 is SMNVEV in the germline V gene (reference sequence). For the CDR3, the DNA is TGTGCCAGCAGTTCGAACGACAGGAGATGGTCCCCCACAGATACGCAGTATTTT. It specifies CASSSNDRRWSPTDTQYF.

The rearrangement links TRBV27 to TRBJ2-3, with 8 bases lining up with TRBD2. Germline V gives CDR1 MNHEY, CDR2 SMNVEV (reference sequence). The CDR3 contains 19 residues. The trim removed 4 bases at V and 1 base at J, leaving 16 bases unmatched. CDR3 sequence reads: CASSSQTAVAGWGTDTQYF. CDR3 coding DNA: TGTGCCAGCAGTTCCCAGACAGCGGTAGCGGGGTGGGGCACAGATACGCAGTATTTT.

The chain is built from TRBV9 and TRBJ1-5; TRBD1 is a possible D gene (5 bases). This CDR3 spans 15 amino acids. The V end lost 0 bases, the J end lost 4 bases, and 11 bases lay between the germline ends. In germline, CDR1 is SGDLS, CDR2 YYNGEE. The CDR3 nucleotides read TGTGCCAGCAGCGTAGAATCAGGGCGTAATCAGCCCCAGCATTTT. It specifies CASSVESGRNQPQHF.

CDR3 amino acids: CASSQEVGALGETQYF. The CDR3 DNA sequence: TGTGCCAGCAGCCAAGAGGTGGGGGCTTTGGGAGAGACCCAGTACTTC. The chain joins TRBV4-2 to TRBJ2-5, with D perhaps TRBD1 (6 bases). Per germline, CDR1 LGHNA and CDR2 YNFKEQ. Trimming cost V 0 bases and J 4 bases, with 15 bases left between them. The CDR3 length is 16 residues.

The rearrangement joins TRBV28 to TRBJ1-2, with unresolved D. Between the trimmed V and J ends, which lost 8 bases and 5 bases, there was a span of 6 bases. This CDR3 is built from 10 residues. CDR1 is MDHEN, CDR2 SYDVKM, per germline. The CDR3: CASSGYGYTF. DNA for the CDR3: TGTGCCAGCTCGGGTTATGGCTACACCTTC.

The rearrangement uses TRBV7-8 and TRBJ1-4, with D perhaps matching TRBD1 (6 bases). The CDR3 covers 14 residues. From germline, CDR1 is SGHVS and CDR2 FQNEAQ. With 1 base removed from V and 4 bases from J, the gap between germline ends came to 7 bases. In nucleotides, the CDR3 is TGTGCCAGCAGCTTAGGGACAGTTAATGAAAAACTGTTTTTT. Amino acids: CASSLGTVNEKLFF.

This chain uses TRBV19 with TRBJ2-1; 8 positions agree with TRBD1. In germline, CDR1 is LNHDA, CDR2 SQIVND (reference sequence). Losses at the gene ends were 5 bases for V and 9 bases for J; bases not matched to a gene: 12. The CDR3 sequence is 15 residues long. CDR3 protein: CASSATGVNRREQFF. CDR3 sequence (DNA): TGTGCCAGTAGTGCGACAGGGGTTAACCGGCGTGAGCAGTTCTTC.

For the CDR3, the DNA is TGCGCCAGCAGCTTGTTTAACGGACAGGGGGCCGGGGAGCTGTTTTTT. This gives the protein CASSLFNGQGAGELFF. V usage is TRBV5-1 and J usage is TRBJ2-2, with 10 bases identical to TRBD1. Trimming removed 1 base from V and 6 bases from J; junction bases left unmatched: 6. Germline lookup yields CDR1 SGHRS and CDR2 YFSETQ. The length of the CDR3 is 16 residues.

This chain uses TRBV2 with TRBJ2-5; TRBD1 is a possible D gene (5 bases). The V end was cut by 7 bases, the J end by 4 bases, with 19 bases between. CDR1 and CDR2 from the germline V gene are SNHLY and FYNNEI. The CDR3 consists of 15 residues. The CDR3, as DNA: TGTGCCAGCAATATGCAGGGCGGTCTAGGAGAGACCCAGTACTTC. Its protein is CASNMQGGLGETQYF.